This T cell receptor beta chain was profiled in a study of cytotoxic CD8 clonotypes in ibrutinib-treated CLL. Study observations and caveats: Clonality was elevated at ibrutinib response and had returned toward baseline at progression.

In the case of this clone: No antigen is known for it.

TCRdb keeps only in-frame clones here, not all; method: immunoSEQ multiplex PCR. The table shows 300,000 to 400,000 clones, with 67% occurring only once. This CDR3 has 15 residues. V was shortened by 4 bases and J by 6 bases, with 19 bases between the two germline ends. CDR1 and CDR2 (germline): SGHRS, YFSETQ. The sequence was obtained from a human donor with chronic lymphocytic leukemia. The material was PBMCs, obtained after 36 months of ibrutinib treatment. The chain carries TRBV5-1 and TRBJ1-2; D gene unclear. The CDR3 DNA sequence: TGCGCCAGCAGCGCGACCCCGATGGGGAACCATGGCTACACCTTC. It translates to CASSATPMGNHGYTF.